The TCR beta chain under discussion was sequenced for a study of pediatric ulcerative colitis. Rectal tissue came from one to two pinch biopsies taken at colonoscopy. TCRdb's copy holds only in-frame clones and misses some; the assay was immunoSEQ multiplex PCR. The sample has some 50,000 clones, 78% seen once. The CDR3 runs to 14 residues. The ends lost 5 bases at V and 3 bases at J; junction bases unmatched: 6. Germline CDR1 is SGHAT and CDR2 is FQNNGV. The TCR originated in a girl between 5 and 17 years old with moderate ulcerative colitis. This chain links TRBV11-2 with TRBJ2-7, with 8 bases lining up with TRBD1. Material: gut tissue. CDR3 nucleotides: TGTGCCAGCAGCCCCCGGGACAGGAACTACGAGCAGTACTTC. This encodes CASSPRDRNYEQYF.